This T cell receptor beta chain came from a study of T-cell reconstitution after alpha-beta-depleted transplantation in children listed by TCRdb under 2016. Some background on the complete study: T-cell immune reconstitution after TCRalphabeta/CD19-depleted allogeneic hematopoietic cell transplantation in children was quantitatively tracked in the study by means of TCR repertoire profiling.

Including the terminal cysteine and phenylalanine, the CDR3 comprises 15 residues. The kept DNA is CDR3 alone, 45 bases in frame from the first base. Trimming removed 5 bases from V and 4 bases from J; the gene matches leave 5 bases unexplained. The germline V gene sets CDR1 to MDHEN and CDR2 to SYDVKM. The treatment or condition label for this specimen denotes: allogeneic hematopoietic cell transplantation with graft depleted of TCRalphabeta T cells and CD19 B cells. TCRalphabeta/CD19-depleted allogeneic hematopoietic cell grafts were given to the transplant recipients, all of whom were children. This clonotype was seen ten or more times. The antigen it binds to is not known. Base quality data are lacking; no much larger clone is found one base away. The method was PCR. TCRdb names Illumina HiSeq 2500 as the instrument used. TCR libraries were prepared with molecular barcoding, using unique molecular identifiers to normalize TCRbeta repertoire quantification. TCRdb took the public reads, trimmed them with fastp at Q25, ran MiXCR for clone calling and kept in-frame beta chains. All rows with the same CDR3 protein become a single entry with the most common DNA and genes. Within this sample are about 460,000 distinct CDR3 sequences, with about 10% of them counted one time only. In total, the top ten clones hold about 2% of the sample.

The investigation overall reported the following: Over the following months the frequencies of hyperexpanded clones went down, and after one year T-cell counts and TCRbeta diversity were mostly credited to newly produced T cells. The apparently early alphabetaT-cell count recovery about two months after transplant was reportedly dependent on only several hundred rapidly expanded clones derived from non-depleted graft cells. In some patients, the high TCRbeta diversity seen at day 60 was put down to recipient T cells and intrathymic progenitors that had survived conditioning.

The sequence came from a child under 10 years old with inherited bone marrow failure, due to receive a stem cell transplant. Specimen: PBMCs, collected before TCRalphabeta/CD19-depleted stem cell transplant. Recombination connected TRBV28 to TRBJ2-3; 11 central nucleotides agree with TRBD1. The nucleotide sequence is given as TGTGCCAGCAGTCTAGAGGACAGGGGGCCAGATACGCAGTATTTT. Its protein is CASSLEDRGPDTQYF.